The sequence of this TCR beta chain was determined in a study of blood T cell repertoires in COVID-19. Study background: From the United States, Italy and Spain came samples of acute and convalescent COVID-19. T cells, B-cell-depleted T cells, or PBMCs provided the cDNA or gDNA that served as material.

V was cut by 3 bases and J by 5 bases, with 30 bases left in between. Germline lookup yields CDR1 KGHSH and CDR2 LQKENI. The CDR3 consists of 20 residues. The authors' processing: Reference gene primer amplification gave nucleated cell count estimates. The assay was immunoSEQ multiplex PCR, and TCRdb's table has in-frame clones only and misses some. V and J calls and clone size are those listed in that table; D and trimming were worked out from the DNA. The table includes roughly 110,000 clones, more than 80% detected once. The chain joins TRBV18 to TRBJ2-3; D unresolved. The source is a woman aged 55-70 years with acute or convalescent COVID-19. The sample was peripheral blood. The CDR3 is CASSPRISALVFDKRDTQYF. For the CDR3, the DNA is TGTGCCAGCTCACCCAGGATCTCGGCTCTCGTTTTCGATAAGAGAGATACGCAGTATTTT.